A selection of T cell receptor beta chains follows, all from one sample in a study of radiation and T cells in renal cell carcinoma. Clones were sequenced by immunoSEQ multiplex PCR, and TCRdb holds only the in-frame ones, with some missing. The sample lists some 110,000 clones; about four fifths were seen once. The source was blood, collected from a patient whose treatment included radiotherapy and nephrectomy. These receptors were collected from a woman between 55 and 75 years old with renal cell carcinoma. CDR3s include the opening cysteine and the closing phenylalanine or tryptophan. A D gene is named only where the DNA matches it firmly. Not every row has a clone size; where given, it reads once, few, many or a size class.

v_gene	d_gene	abundance	len	j_gene	CDR3aa	CDR3nt
TRBV7-9	NA	few	12	TRBJ1-2	CASSLGVVGYTF	TGTGCCAGCAGCTTAGGGGTAGTTGGCTACACCTTC
TRBV6-1	NA	once	15	TRBJ2-2	CASSTNWGITGELFF	TGTGCCAGCAGTACTAACTGGGGTATCACCGGGGAGCTGTTTTTT
TRBV9	NA	NA	15	TRBJ2-3	CASSVDSPVTDTQYF	TGTGCCAGCAGCGTAGACTCCCCCGTCACAGATACGCAGTATTTT
TRBV27	TRBD1	few	16	TRBJ2-7	CASSPLPPGGIYEQYF	TGTGCCAGCAGCCCACTTCCCCCAGGGGGCATCTACGAGCAGTACTTC
TRBV4-1	NA	NA	19	TRBJ2-3	CASSQPGVPTAMGTDTQYF	TGCGCCAGCAGCCAACCCGGTGTCCCCACTGCTATGGGCACAGATACGCAGTATTTT
TRBV6-5	TRBD1	few	14	TRBJ1-1	CASRPSTGTGSAFF	TGTGCCAGCAGACCTTCCACCGGGACAGGGTCCGCTTTCTTT
TRBV4-1	NA	NA	16	TRBJ1-1	CASSQEAGKKDTEAFF	TGCGCCAGCAGCCAAGAGGCAGGGAAAAAGGACACTGAAGCTTTCTTT
TRBV19	NA	NA	14	TRBJ1-5	CASLGRGREQPQHF	TGTGCCTCCCTCGGGCGGGGAAGAGAACAGCCCCAGCATTTT
TRBV5-1	NA	NA	15	TRBJ2-1	CASSSRAFSYNEQFF	TGCGCCAGCAGCTCGCGGGCTTTCTCCTACAATGAGCAGTTCTTC
TRBV5-6	NA	NA	16	TRBJ2-7	CASSLDGGSRNYEQYF	TGTGCCAGCAGCTTGGATGGAGGGTCTCGGAACTACGAGCAGTACTTC
TRBV9	NA	NA	15	TRBJ1-2	CASSVVGSRTYGYTF	TGTGCCAGCAGCGTAGTGGGGTCTAGGACCTATGGCTACACCTTC
TRBV6-5	NA	NA	16	TRBJ1-3	CASSYSQSSSGNTIYF	TGTGCCAGCAGTTACTCGCAGTCAAGCTCTGGAAACACCATATATTTT
TRBV5-1	TRBD2	NA	14	TRBJ2-7	CASSLSGNLDEQYF	TGCGCCAGCAGCTTGAGCGGGAATCTAGACGAGCAGTACTTC
TRBV7-6	TRBD1	NA	12	TRBJ2-1	CASSFHRGEQFF	TGTGCCAGCAGCTTCCACAGGGGTGAGCAGTTCTTC
TRBV9	NA	NA	15	TRBJ1-1	CASSGQPGLNTEAFF	TGTGCCAGCAGCGGACAACCGGGCTTGAACACTGAAGCTTTCTTT
TRBV28	NA	NA	15	TRBJ2-7	CASRNGGTISYEQYF	TGTGCCAGCAGAAACGGGGGGACAATCTCCTACGAGCAGTACTTC
TRBV15	NA	NA	16	TRBJ2-1	CATSRDWDQGVNEQFF	TGTGCCACCAGCAGAGACTGGGACCAGGGAGTCAATGAGCAGTTCTTC
TRBV6-5	NA	NA	13	TRBJ2-7	CASSYRSTYEQYF	TGTGCCAGCAGTTACCGCTCCACCTACGAGCAGTACTTC
TRBV5-1	TRBD1	NA	14	TRBJ2-5	CASSVGQGKETQYF	TGCGCCAGCAGCGTTGGACAGGGGAAAGAGACCCAGTACTTC
TRBV19	NA	NA	15	TRBJ2-1	CASSDGGSSYNEQFF	TGTGCCAGTTCGGACGGCGGTAGCTCCTACAATGAGCAGTTCTTC
TRBV27	TRBD2	NA	16	TRBJ2-3	CASSSSRLAVTDTQYF	TGTGCCAGCAGTTCTTCTAGACTAGCTGTGACAGATACGCAGTATTTT